This T cell receptor (beta chain) derives from a study of vaccination effects on CD4 cells after COVID-19. Germline V gene data show CDR1 as SEHNR and CDR2 as FQNEAQ (reference sequence). There are 19 residues in the CDR3. The trim removed 2 bases at V and 0 bases at J, leaving 7 bases unmatched. TCRdb keeps only in-frame clones here, not all; method: immunoSEQ multiplex PCR. The sample contains around 30,000 clones, less than 75% of which appear only once. Cultured cells yielded isolated CD4+ T cells after 10 days. Absence of prior SARS-CoV-2 infection characterized the vaccine recipients, who showed negative nucleocapsid antibodies. A half-medium replacement with IL-2 medium was carried out on days 3 and 7. This clone was seen a few times. What it recognizes is unknown.

This rearrangement joins TRBV7-9 to TRBJ2-7; TRBD2 agrees at 16 bases. The source material was CD4+ T cells from PBMCs cultured without peptide, sampled before COVID-19 vaccination. The receptor was derived from a human donor who received a COVID-19 vaccine. CDR3 protein: CASSLKGLAGGAYSYEQYF. CDR3 nucleotides: TGTGCCAGCAGCTTAAAGGGACTAGCGGGAGGGGCTTACTCCTACGAGCAGTACTTC.